This TCR beta chain stems from a study of response to subunit inactivated influenza vaccine. The trim removed 5 bases at V and 3 bases at J, leaving 4 bases unmatched. CDR3 size: 13 residues. The germline V gene has CDR1 SGHRS and CDR2 YFSETQ. TCRdb re-called the RT-PCR reads with MiXCR, one entry per CDR3 protein. This table holds just under 550,000 distinct CDR3 sequences, approximately 22% found once. These sequences were also reported in another study, on T cells expressing NK-cell markers. That paper states: Researchers built TCR beta cDNA using 5'RACE template switching with UMIs. In the group of eight sequenced donors, seven were HCMV-seropositive and one was seronegative.

The TCR sequence derives from a man in his forties or fifties who received an inactivated influenza vaccine. The chain couples TRBV5-1 to TRBJ1-2; 7 bases are shared with TRBD1. The sequencing used CD4+ T cells sorted from PBMCs, collected about 11 days after vaccination. The CDR3, as DNA: TGCGCCAGCAGTACCGGGACAGACTATGGCTACACCTTC. Its translation is CASSTGTDYGYTF.